The clone carrying this T cell receptor (beta chain) was seen many times. These data belong to a study of identical twins. A universal primer site was created by template switching, with the cDNA bearing unique molecular identifiers. TCRdb re-called the 5' RACE reads through MiXCR, storing one row per CDR3 protein. Among around 500,000 distinct CDR3 sequences, about 14% were seen once, and the ten largest hold about 0.54%. The CDR3 is made up of 13 amino acids. The V gene lost 3 bases and the J gene lost 8 bases, with 8 bases spanning the gap. The same data also contributed to another study, on yellow fever vaccine responses in identical twins.

The source material was CD4+ T cells sorted from blood. This receptor was identified in a woman in her late teens or twenties in good health. The chain combines TRBV12-3 or TRBV12-4 with TRBJ1-6; D not certain. CDR3 region: CASSLGGDSPLHF. Written as DNA, the CDR3 is TGTGCCAGCAGTTTGGGAGGTGATTCACCCCTCCACTTT.